The 21 T cell receptor beta chains given below trace back to one sample, sequenced in a study of metastatic and nonmetastatic thyroid tumors. Via MiXCR, TCRdb re-called the PCR reads. The sample carries about 82,000 clones, approximately 12% recorded once. No treatment had been given to any patient before thyroid surgery. Material for sequencing was tumor tissue. These TCRs come from a female donor with papillary thyroid cancer or a benign thyroid nodule (not recorded which). Some clones in this sample may be carry-over from other donors' samples.

This clone was detected ten times or more. Other DNA variants within this sample encode the same CDR3. V usage is TRBV7-3 and J usage is TRBJ2-1, with a weak D call TRBD1 (5 bases). CDR1 is SGHTA, CDR2 FQGTGA, per germline. Trimming left V 4 bases short and J 8 bases short, with 15 bases between. The CDR3 runs to 14 residues. The CDR3 reads CASSSVAGRHEQFF. The CDR3 DNA follows: TGTGCCAGCAGCTCTGTGGCAGGGCGGCATGAGCAGTTCTTC.

This clone was counted ten times or more. The V gene is TRBV7-9, the J gene TRBJ2-3, with D perhaps given as TRBD1 or TRBD2 (5 bases each). The CDR3 sequence is 13 residues long. Germline V gene sequence: CDR1 SEHNR, CDR2 FQNEAQ (reference sequence). V lost 0 bases to trimming and J lost 5 bases, with 6 bases between them. The CDR3 loop reads CASSLARGDTQYF. CDR3 coding DNA: TGTGCCAGCAGCTTAGCGAGGGGAGATACGCAGTATTTT.

Note on this clone: This may arise from a read error, as a much more abundant clone is one base away. Here the CDR3 reads CASSRGAGEANHPQHF. CDR3 DNA: TGTGCCAGCAGTCGCGGAGCAGGGGAGGCCAATCATCCCCAGCATTTT. The V gene is TRBV6-1, the J gene TRBJ1-5; possible D gene TRBD1, 6 bases. Germline CDR1 MNHNS, CDR2 SASEGT. The CDR3 is made up of 16 amino acids.

This clone was observed a few times. Since a much larger clone is just one base distant, this may be a read error. The rearrangement joins TRBV2 to TRBJ1-2; 7 nucleotides align to TRBD1. Germline V gene lookup returns CDR1 SNHLY and CDR2 FYNNEI. V shed 5 bases and J 5 bases; nucleotides not matched to a gene: 2. The length of the CDR3 is 12 residues. The CDR3 DNA reads as TGTGCCAGCAGTCACAGGGGTTATGGCTACACCTTC. Translated, it gives CASSHRGYGYTF. Looking up the rest from reference TRBV2 and TRBJ1-2 gives the full variable domain: EPEVTQTPSHQVTQMGQEVILRCVPISNHLYFYWYRQILGQKVEFLVSFYNNEISEKSEIFDDQFSVERPDGSNFTLKIRSTKLEDSAMYFCASSHRGYGYTFGSGTRLTVV.

In its sample, this clone was seen many times. The sample holds other DNA sequences that translate to the same CDR3. The rearrangement joins TRBV12-3 or TRBV12-4 to TRBJ2-5; no reliable D call. Deletions cut 3 bases from V and 4 bases from J, with 6 bases between. The CDR3 extends over 12 amino acids. CDR3 sequence: CASSFQIETQYF. The DNA for the CDR3 is TGTGCCAGCAGTTTCCAGATAGAGACCCAGTACTTC.

Ten or more counts support this clone. The V and J genes are TRBV10-3 and TRBJ2-3, with D maybe TRBD2 (5 bases). CDR1 is ENHRY and CDR2 is SYGVKD in the germline V gene. V lost 3 bases, J lost 1 base, and 14 bases lay in between. This CDR3 comprises 16 residues. CDR3 in DNA: TGTGCCATCAGTGATGGCGGGTTGCCGCGCACAGATACGCAGTATTTT. Its translation is CAISDGGLPRTDTQYF.

This clone came up many times. One end of the junction varies from germline; a read error may be responsible. The rearrangement links TRBV27 to TRBJ2-3, with 7 nucleotides matching TRBD1. CDR1 is MNHEY and CDR2 is SMNVEV in the germline V gene (reference sequence). The CDR3 has 15 amino acids. CDR3 protein: CASSLSTGSADTQYF. The CDR3 bases are TGTGCCAGCAGCTTATCGACAGGGTCGGCAGATACGCAGTATTTT.

This clone was picked up many times. Just one base apart from a much larger clone, this may be a read error. V gene TRBV6-6 combines with J gene TRBJ2-2; a possible D gene is TRBD2 (6 bases). Per the germline V gene, CDR1 is MNHNY and CDR2 is SVGAGI (reference sequence). The CDR3 extends over 18 amino acids. The ends were cut back, 2 bases at V and 5 bases at J, with 21 bases in the middle. CDR3 sequence: CASSYPVRAGLGTGELFF. CDR3 sequence (DNA): TGTGCCAGCAGTTACCCCGTCAGGGCGGGACTGGGAACCGGGGAGCTGTTTTTT.

This clone was seen repeatedly, ten times or more. This chain connects TRBV19 to TRBJ2-1; perhaps TRBD2 as D (5 bases). CDR1 is LNHDA and CDR2 is SQIVND in the germline V gene (reference sequence). Trimming shortened V by 2 bases and J by 1 base, and 12 bases separated the two germline ends. The length of the CDR3 is 16 residues. The CDR3 loop reads CASSILTRGSYNEQFF. The CDR3 DNA reads TGTGCCAGTAGTATATTGACTCGGGGATCCTACAATGAGCAGTTCTTC.

In its sample, this clone was seen many times. The chain has TRBV6-2 or TRBV6-3 and TRBJ2-7; maybe TRBD1 (6 bases). V lost 2 bases and J 9 bases, leaving 11 bases between the germline ends. The CDR3 extends over 12 amino acids. CDR1 and CDR2 (germline): MNHEY, SVGEGT. CDR3 in DNA: TGTGCCAGCAGTTACGCAGGGGTAGGGCAGTACTTC. It encodes CASSYAGVGQYF.

This clone occurred many times. V is TRBV18 and J is TRBJ2-1; D is perhaps TRBD1 or TRBD2 (6 bases each). V gave up 8 bases and J gave up 5 bases, with 22 bases separating them. The length of the CDR3 is 16 residues. Germline V gives CDR1 KGHSH, CDR2 LQKENI. CDR3 sequence reads: CASVQWGASTDNEQFF. The DNA for the CDR3 is TGTGCCAGCGTCCAGTGGGGGGCTAGTACGGACAATGAGCAGTTCTTC.

This clone has just a few counts. A much larger clone lies a single base off, so this may be a read error. This chain links TRBV12-5 with TRBJ2-5; TRBD2 matches 10 bases. Germline V CDR1 and CDR2: LGHNT, FRNRAP. V gave up 7 bases and J gave up 0 bases; unmatched junction bases: 8. The CDR3 length is 16 residues. CDR3 nucleotide sequence: TGTGCTAGTGCCAGGGGACTAGCGAATCACCAAGAGACCCAGTACTTC. Translation: CASARGLANHQETQYF.

This chain's CDR3 is CASRRDVNTGELFF. DNA for the CDR3: TGTGCCAGCAGACGGGACGTCAACACCGGGGAGCTGTTTTTT. The rearrangement uses TRBV11-3 and TRBJ2-2; D is tentatively TRBD1 or TRBD2 (5 bases each). V lost 6 bases and J 2 bases, leaving 10 bases between the germline ends. The CDR3 loop spans 14 amino acids. Per germline, CDR1 SGHNT and CDR2 YENEEA. The full variable domain, completed using reference TRBV11-3 and TRBJ2-2, is EAGVVQSPRYKIIEKKQPVAFWCNPISGHNTLYWYLQNLGQGPELLIRYENEEAVDDSQLPKDRFSAERLKGVDSTLKIQPAELGDSAVYLCASRRDVNTGELFFGEGSRLTVL.

This clone was detected many times. One junction end does not reproduce the germline sequence, and a read error may be involved. The sample carries other DNA sequences with the same CDR3. The chain recombines TRBV13 with TRBJ1-2, with 8 bases lining up with TRBD1. The V gene's germline CDR1 is PRHDT and CDR2 FYEKMQ (reference sequence). The CDR3 is made up of 13 amino acids. This chain's CDR3 is CASSVQGDYGYTF. DNA for the CDR3: TGTGCCAGCAGCGTACAGGGGGACTATGGCTACACCTTT.

This clone was picked up many times. This sequence joins TRBV7-3 and TRBJ1-2; 9 bases are a match to TRBD1. Germline CDR1 reads SGHTA; CDR2 reads FQGTGA. This CDR3 has 13 residues. Trimming removed 5 bases from V and 6 bases from J; junction bases left unmatched: 4. The CDR3 region has the DNA TGTGCCAGCAGCAACAGGGGGCTCGATGGCTACACCTTC. This codes for CASSNRGLDGYTF.

This clone has just a few counts. This may be a read error, as it is one base from a much larger clone. This chain joins TRBV28 and TRBJ2-2; 12 bases are a match to TRBD1. The junction had 12 bases not matched to a gene; V was cut back by 7 bases and J by 6 bases. Germline V gene lookup returns CDR1 MDHEN and CDR2 SYDVKM. This CDR3 comprises 17 residues. CDR3 nucleotides: TGTGCCAGCATCCGAGGGACAGGGGGCGACTTTTCCGGGGAGCTGTTTTTT. Translating gives CASIRGTGGDFSGELFF.

This clone was picked up many times. This sample also contains other DNA sequences that code for the same CDR3. J is TRBJ2-7 and V is TRBV14; D is ambiguous. Trimming shortened V by 2 bases and J by 5 bases, and 7 bases separated the two germline ends. Germline V gene data show CDR1 as SGHDN and CDR2 as FVKESK. The CDR3 has 12 amino acids. The CDR3 DNA is TGTGCCAGCAGCCAAATTGCGAACGAGCAGTACTTC. This codes for CASSQIANEQYF.

This clone was observed at least ten times. The chain employs TRBV27 and TRBJ2-7; D possibly corresponds to TRBD1 (5 bases). Germline V gives CDR1 MNHEY, CDR2 SMNVEV (reference sequence). Trimming took 5 bases from V and 2 from J, leaving 13 bases between them. The CDR3 loop spans 14 amino acids. CDR3 in amino acids: CASSPNRIPYEQYF. The CDR3 DNA reads TGTGCCAGCAGTCCAAACAGGATACCCTACGAGCAGTACTTC.

This clone has at least ten counts. This chain joins TRBV19 and TRBJ1-2; D perhaps matches TRBD1 (5 bases). Trimming left V 6 bases short and J 7 bases short, with 24 bases between. This CDR3 region has 16 residues. Germline V gives CDR1 LNHDA, CDR2 SQIVND (reference sequence). CDR3 loop: CASSIRTRSTASGYTF. In nucleotides, the CDR3 is TGTGCCAGTAGCATAAGGACAAGGTCCACGGCAAGTGGCTACACCTTC.

At least ten counts were recorded for this clone. The genes are TRBV9 and TRBJ2-3; 9 bases match TRBD1. With V trimmed by 0 bases and J by 1 base, 3 bases remained unmatched. This CDR3 is built from 16 residues. The germline V gene encodes CDR1 SGDLS and CDR2 YYNGEE. The CDR3 DNA is TGTGCCAGCAGCGTAGCCTGGACAGGGGGCACAGATACGCAGTATTTT. Encoded protein: CASSVAWTGGTDTQYF.

This clone appeared many times. The V call is TRBV12-3 or TRBV12-4, the J call TRBJ2-5; D possibly corresponds to TRBD1 (5 bases). This CDR3 comprises 12 residues. The V end lost 4 bases, the J end lost 4 bases, and 7 bases lay between the germline ends. The CDR3 region is CASSWGIETQYF. The CDR3 DNA reads as TGTGCCAGCAGTTGGGGCATAGAGACCCAGTACTTC.